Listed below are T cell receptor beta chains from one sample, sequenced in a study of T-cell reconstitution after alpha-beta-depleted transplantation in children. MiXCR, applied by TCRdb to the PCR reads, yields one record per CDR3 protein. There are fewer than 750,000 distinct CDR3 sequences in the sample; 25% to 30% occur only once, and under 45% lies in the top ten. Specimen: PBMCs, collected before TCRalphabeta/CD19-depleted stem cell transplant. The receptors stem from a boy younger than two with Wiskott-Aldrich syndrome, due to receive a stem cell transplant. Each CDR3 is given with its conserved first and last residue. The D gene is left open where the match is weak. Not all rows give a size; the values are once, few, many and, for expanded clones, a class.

CDR3nt: TGTGCCATCAGTGACCCATTTGTTTCATCGGGGACCCAGTACTTC
CDR3aa: CAISDPFVSSGTQYF
v_gene: TRBV10-3
j_gene: TRBJ2-5
abundance: -
d_gene: -

CDR3nt: TGCGCCAGCAGCCGGGGACAGGGGGCCTACAATGAGCAGTTCTTC
CDR3aa: CASSRGQGAYNEQFF
v_gene: TRBV4-1
j_gene: TRBJ2-1
abundance: many
d_gene: TRBD1

CDR3nt: TGTGCCAGCAGCAAAGGGGAGGGGGCGGTTTACGAGCAGTACTTC
CDR3aa: CASSKGEGAVYEQYF
v_gene: TRBV21-1
j_gene: TRBJ2-7
abundance: -
d_gene: -

CDR3nt: TGCGCCAGCACTCCAACTACGGGAGGGAATGAGCAGTTCTTC
CDR3aa: CASTPTTGGNEQFF
v_gene: TRBV5-1
j_gene: TRBJ2-1
abundance: few
d_gene: TRBD2

CDR3nt: TGCAGTGCTAGAGACGGAGGGCTTTTAAGCCAGCCCCAGCATTTT
CDR3aa: CSARDGGLLSQPQHF
v_gene: TRBV20-1
j_gene: TRBJ1-5
abundance: -
d_gene: -

CDR3nt: TGTGCCACCGCCGGGGGGACGTACTCTGGGGCCAACGTCCTGACTTTC
CDR3aa: CATAGGTYSGANVLTF
v_gene: TRBV24-1
j_gene: TRBJ2-6
abundance: -
d_gene: TRBD2

CDR3nt: TGCAGTGCTATTGGACTAGCGGGAGTTAATGAGCAGTTCTTC
CDR3aa: CSAIGLAGVNEQFF
v_gene: TRBV20-1
j_gene: TRBJ2-1
abundance: few
d_gene: TRBD2

CDR3nt: TGCAGCCAAAGGCCCCACAGTGGGAATGAGCAGTTCTTC
CDR3aa: CSQRPHSGNEQFF
v_gene: TRBV20-1
j_gene: TRBJ2-1
abundance: -
d_gene: -

CDR3nt: TGTGCCAGCAGTTTATCGAGACAGGGGATCAATGAGCAGTTCTTC
CDR3aa: CASSLSRQGINEQFF
v_gene: TRBV12-3/TRBV12-4
j_gene: TRBJ2-1
abundance: -
d_gene: TRBD1

CDR3nt: TGTGCCAGCAGTTTCGCTTACAGGGGACTTTCTTACAATGAGCAGTTCTTC
CDR3aa: CASSFAYRGLSYNEQFF
v_gene: TRBV27
j_gene: TRBJ2-1
abundance: few
d_gene: -

CDR3nt: TGCAGTGCTAGAGACCTCATCGGAGTTGGGGAGACCCAGTACTTC
CDR3aa: CSARDLIGVGETQYF
v_gene: TRBV20-1
j_gene: TRBJ2-5
abundance: -
d_gene: -

CDR3nt: TGTGCCAGCAGCCAGGGACTAGCGAGCAATGAGCAGTTCTTC
CDR3aa: CASSQGLASNEQFF
v_gene: TRBV3-1
j_gene: TRBJ2-1
abundance: -
d_gene: TRBD2

CDR3nt: TGTGCCATCAAGGAGGGAGGGCCCCCTACTGAGCAGTTCTTC
CDR3aa: CAIKEGGPPTEQFF
v_gene: TRBV10-3
j_gene: TRBJ2-1
abundance: -
d_gene: TRBD2

CDR3nt: TGTGCCAGCAGTCTCTATACAGGCTACGAGCAGTACTTC
CDR3aa: CASSLYTGYEQYF
v_gene: TRBV12-3/TRBV12-4
j_gene: TRBJ2-7
abundance: -
d_gene: -

CDR3nt: TGTGCCAGCAGCCCTTCGGGTAGCCTAAACAATGAGCAGTTCTTC
CDR3aa: CASSPSGSLNNEQFF
v_gene: TRBV7-2
j_gene: TRBJ2-1
abundance: few
d_gene: -

CDR3nt: TGCAGTGCTGGGCGGGAACACGAGCAGTACTTC
CDR3aa: CSAGREHEQYF
v_gene: TRBV20-1
j_gene: TRBJ2-7
abundance: -
d_gene: -

CDR3nt: TGTGCCAGCAGTTTATCCGGGATTCCTTACAATGAGCAGTTCTTC
CDR3aa: CASSLSGIPYNEQFF
v_gene: TRBV27
j_gene: TRBJ2-1
abundance: few
d_gene: -

CDR3nt: TGTGCCAGCAGTCCCCTCGCGTTAGGGGCATCCTACGAGCAGTACTTC
CDR3aa: CASSPLALGASYEQYF
v_gene: TRBV27
j_gene: TRBJ2-7
abundance: -
d_gene: -

CDR3nt: TGTGCCACCAGCAGAGATTGGGGGGCCTACAATGAGCAGTTCTTC
CDR3aa: CATSRDWGAYNEQFF
v_gene: TRBV15
j_gene: TRBJ2-1
abundance: few
d_gene: -

CDR3nt: TGTGCCATCGGTCCCGGGACGGCATACTATGGCTACACCTTC
CDR3aa: CAIGPGTAYYGYTF
v_gene: TRBV27
j_gene: TRBJ1-2
abundance: few
d_gene: -

CDR3nt: TGCAGTGCTACCCGCGGGAGACCCCCCTACGAGCAGTACTTC
CDR3aa: CSATRGRPPYEQYF
v_gene: TRBV20-1
j_gene: TRBJ2-7
abundance: -
d_gene: TRBD2

CDR3nt: TGTGCCAGCAGCTTAAGAGGGAGATATTCACCCCTCCACTTT
CDR3aa: CASSLRGRYSPLHF
v_gene: TRBV13
j_gene: TRBJ1-6
abundance: -
d_gene: -

CDR3nt: TGCAGTGCCCACAGCGTTAATGAAAAACTGTTTTTT
CDR3aa: CSAHSVNEKLFF
v_gene: TRBV20-1
j_gene: TRBJ1-4
abundance: few
d_gene: -

CDR3nt: TGCAGCGTTGGACAGGACATATACGAGCAGTACTTC
CDR3aa: CSVGQDIYEQYF
v_gene: TRBV29-1
j_gene: TRBJ2-7
abundance: -
d_gene: -

CDR3nt: TGCAGTGCTAGAGGGACACCTGCCCAGTACTTC
CDR3aa: CSARGTPAQYF
v_gene: TRBV20-1
j_gene: TRBJ2-5
abundance: few
d_gene: -

CDR3nt: TGCGCCAGCAGCTTGGACGGGAGGGCCCTTTCGGAGACCCAGTACTTC
CDR3aa: CASSLDGRALSETQYF
v_gene: TRBV5-1
j_gene: TRBJ2-5
abundance: -
d_gene: TRBD2

CDR3nt: TGTGCCAGCAGCTTAGCCTCGGGGACAGGGGGAGTCGGCTACACCTTC
CDR3aa: CASSLASGTGGVGYTF
v_gene: TRBV11-2
j_gene: TRBJ1-2
abundance: -
d_gene: TRBD1

CDR3nt: TGTGCCAGCAGCGGGGGACTAGCGAACTACAATGAGCAGTTCTTC
CDR3aa: CASSGGLANYNEQFF
v_gene: TRBV9
j_gene: TRBJ2-1
abundance: -
d_gene: TRBD2

CDR3nt: TGCAGTGCTAGGGTCCTAGCGGGAGGTCCTACGCTGGACACCGGGGAGCTGTTTTTT
CDR3aa: CSARVLAGGPTLDTGELFF
v_gene: TRBV20-1
j_gene: TRBJ2-2
abundance: -
d_gene: TRBD2

CDR3nt: TGCGCCAGCAGCTCCCCCTTGGGGGAGGTGAATACTTTTTCGGCTTCCTACAATGAGCAGTTCTTC
CDR3aa: CASSSPLGEVNTFSASYNEQFF
v_gene: TRBV5-1
j_gene: TRBJ2-1
abundance: -
d_gene: -

CDR3nt: TGTGCCAGCAGCGTTCGGGGTTTGGATGAGCAGTTCTTC
CDR3aa: CASSVRGLDEQFF
v_gene: TRBV9
j_gene: TRBJ2-1
abundance: -
d_gene: -

CDR3nt: TGCAGTGCTAGAGAGCTTATAGCCGACGAGCAGTACTTC
CDR3aa: CSARELIADEQYF
v_gene: TRBV20-1
j_gene: TRBJ2-7
abundance: once
d_gene: -

CDR3nt: TGTGCCACCAGTGGAGGGCCGCATGAGCAGTTCTTC
CDR3aa: CATSGGPHEQFF
v_gene: TRBV24-1
j_gene: TRBJ2-1
abundance: few
d_gene: -

CDR3nt: TGTGCCAGCAGCCCATGGACTGCCGATGAAGCTTTCTTT
CDR3aa: CASSPWTADEAFF
v_gene: TRBV7-7
j_gene: TRBJ1-1
abundance: -
d_gene: -

CDR3nt: TGCAGTGCATTCGGCCCGGGGAGGTGCACAGATACGCAGTATTTT
CDR3aa: CSAFGPGRCTDTQYF
v_gene: TRBV20-1
j_gene: TRBJ2-3
abundance: -
d_gene: -

CDR3nt: TGCGCCAGCAGCTTAGGACTAGCCGATAGCTCCTACAATGAGCAGTTCTTC
CDR3aa: CASSLGLADSSYNEQFF
v_gene: TRBV5-1
j_gene: TRBJ2-1
abundance: many
d_gene: TRBD2

CDR3nt: TGTGCCAGCAGCCACTGGTATAGCAATCAGCCCCAGCATTTT
CDR3aa: CASSHWYSNQPQHF
v_gene: TRBV3-1
j_gene: TRBJ1-5
abundance: -
d_gene: -

CDR3nt: TGTGCCAGCAGCCCACCGGGGGCCGGGGAGCTGTTTTTT
CDR3aa: CASSPPGAGELFF
v_gene: TRBV18
j_gene: TRBJ2-2
abundance: many
d_gene: -

CDR3nt: TGCAGTGCTAGACGATCGGGACTACCCTACGAGCAGTACTTC
CDR3aa: CSARRSGLPYEQYF
v_gene: TRBV20-1
j_gene: TRBJ2-7
abundance: -
d_gene: TRBD2

CDR3nt: TGCAGTGCTAGAGCCTTACTAGCGGGAGGGCCGGAAGAGACCCAGTACTTC
CDR3aa: CSARALLAGGPEETQYF
v_gene: TRBV20-1
j_gene: TRBJ2-5
abundance: -
d_gene: TRBD2

CDR3nt: TGTGCCAGCAGTTTAGCCTCTAGCGGGCAGTACTTC
CDR3aa: CASSLASSGQYF
v_gene: TRBV12-3/TRBV12-4
j_gene: TRBJ2-7
abundance: -
d_gene: TRBD2

CDR3nt: TGCGCCAGCAGCGTGGGACAGCCCCAAAACGAGCAGTACTTC
CDR3aa: CASSVGQPQNEQYF
v_gene: TRBV5-1
j_gene: TRBJ2-7
abundance: -
d_gene: TRBD1

CDR3nt: TGTGCCAGCAGCTTCACTAGCACAAACTACAATGAGCAGTTCTTC
CDR3aa: CASSFTSTNYNEQFF
v_gene: TRBV11-2
j_gene: TRBJ2-1
abundance: few
d_gene: -

CDR3nt: TGTGCCAGCAGCCCCGGGACTTTTGACTACAATGAGCAGTTCTTC
CDR3aa: CASSPGTFDYNEQFF
v_gene: TRBV11-1
j_gene: TRBJ2-1
abundance: -
d_gene: -

CDR3nt: TGCGCCAGCCTGGGACAGAAGAACACTGAAGCTTTCTTT
CDR3aa: CASLGQKNTEAFF
v_gene: TRBV10-2
j_gene: TRBJ1-1
abundance: few
d_gene: TRBD1

CDR3nt: TGTGCCAGCAGCCACCGTGTAGGGCCGGGCTATGGCTACACCTTC
CDR3aa: CASSHRVGPGYGYTF
v_gene: TRBV6-1
j_gene: TRBJ1-2
abundance: -
d_gene: -